A selection of T cell receptor beta chains follows, all from one sample in a study of T-cell reconstitution after alpha-beta-depleted transplantation in children. Each CDR3 protein gets one entry after TCRdb re-called the PCR reads with MiXCR. The data contain approximately 590,000 distinct CDR3 sequences, about 10% of them singletons. Sequencing used PBMCs from the stem cell graft donor, obtained from the stem cell graft. The receptors derive from a human donor who donated a stem cell graft to a child with acute myeloid leukemia. The CDR3 runs from the conserved cysteine through the conserved F or W. Fields, in order: D gene, J gene, V gene, clone size, CDR3 protein, CDR3 DNA. The D gene is left open where the match is weak. For some rows the clone size is stated as once, few or many, or as a class when expanded; others skip it.

- TRBJ2-1 TRBV29-1 - CSVVGTSYEQFF TGCAGCGTCGTTGGGACATCATATGAGCAGTTCTTC
TRBD2 TRBJ2-1 TRBV27 many CASTKGLAGGNEQFF TGTGCCAGCACTAAGGGACTAGCGGGGGGGAATGAGCAGTTCTTC
- TRBJ2-7 TRBV5-1 - CASSFLTSSYEQYF TGCGCCAGCAGCTTTCTCACTAGCTCCTACGAGCAGTACTTC
- TRBJ1-4 TRBV29-1 - CSVRGGTNEKLFF TGCAGCGTCCGGGGGGGAACTAATGAAAAACTGTTTTTT
- TRBJ2-1 TRBV5-5 - CASSPYTNEQFF TGTGCCAGCAGCCCTTACACCAATGAGCAGTTCTTC
- TRBJ2-2 TRBV7-2 few CASSLAPAGRGPGELFF TGTGCCAGCAGCTTAGCGCCGGCGGGAAGGGGCCCCGGGGAGCTGTTTTTT
- TRBJ2-5 TRBV4-3 many CASSQDLGVQETQYF TGCGCCAGCAGCCAAGATCTCGGAGTACAAGAGACCCAGTACTTC
- TRBJ2-3 TRBV7-2 few CASSRYQSTDTQYF TGTGCCAGCAGCCGCTACCAGAGCACAGATACGCAGTATTTT
- TRBJ2-2 TRBV10-3 many CAARDVTGELFF TGTGCCGCCCGAGATGTGACCGGGGAGCTGTTTTTT
- TRBJ2-5 TRBV27 few CASSLSSGPLAEETQYF TGTGCCAGCAGTTTATCGAGTGGGCCCTTGGCCGAAGAGACCCAGTACTTC
- TRBJ2-3 TRBV25-1 - CASSDGTSSTDTQYF TGTGCCAGCAGTGATGGGACATCTTCCACAGATACGCAGTATTTT
TRBD1 TRBJ1-1 TRBV15 few CATSRGGQGWSEAFF TGTGCCACCAGCAGAGGGGGACAGGGGTGGTCTGAAGCTTTCTTT
TRBD1 TRBJ2-4 TRBV6-4 many CASSGQGNIQYF TGTGCCAGCAGTGGACAGGGAAACATTCAGTACTTC
- TRBJ2-6 TRBV6-1 many CASSTGQSSPSGANVLTF TGTGCCAGCAGCACTGGACAGTCCAGTCCCTCTGGGGCCAACGTCCTGACTTTC
TRBD2 TRBJ2-5 TRBV7-2 - CASSSRTRSIETQYF TGTGCCAGCAGCTCGAGGACTAGATCTATAGAGACCCAGTACTTC
- TRBJ1-6 TRBV20-1 - CSASRTQVYSPLHF TGCAGTGCTAGCCGGACGCAAGTTTATTCACCCCTCCACTTT
- TRBJ2-1 TRBV15 - CATSRRDPRVGNEQFF TGTGCCACCAGCAGAAGGGACCCCAGGGTGGGGAATGAGCAGTTCTTC
TRBD1 TRBJ1-1 TRBV5-1 - CASSLQGAGGSTEAFF TGCGCCAGCAGCTTGCAGGGGGCTGGCGGGTCCACTGAAGCTTTCTTT
TRBD2 TRBJ2-2 TRBV27 many CASTPGRGLAGGATGELFF TGTGCCAGCACCCCCGGTAGAGGTCTCGCGGGAGGAGCCACCGGGGAGCTGTTTTTT
TRBD2 TRBJ2-7 TRBV20-1 few CSARLGKVPVSGSEYEQYF TGCAGTGCTAGGTTGGGAAAGGTACCGGTTAGCGGGTCGGAGTACGAGCAGTACTTC
- TRBJ2-1 TRBV7-8 few CASSWTGSEQFF TGTGCCAGCAGCTGGACGGGGAGTGAGCAGTTCTTC
TRBD2 TRBJ2-1 TRBV20-1 few CSAVYFGLAGFGEQFF TGCAGTGCCGTCTACTTCGGGCTAGCGGGTTTCGGTGAGCAGTTCTTC